The source of this T cell receptor (beta chain) is a study of molecular identifiers for immune sequencing clone quantification. The study, taken as a whole, reports: Identical TCR molecules that share a barcode could lead to an underestimation of highly expanded clone sizes.

This clonotype was seen ten or more times. The antigen is undetermined. The V and J ends lost 2 bases and 0 bases, in that order; junction bases with no gene match: 10. This CDR3 contains 19 residues. Looked up from germline, CDR1 is SGDLS and CDR2 is YYNGEE. TCRdb reprocessed the PCR reads with MiXCR, giving one entry per CDR3 protein. The table shows about 60,000 distinct CDR3 sequences, with around 19% occurring only once. It was from about 19,000 to 1,100,000 sorted cells, with 10%, 30% or 50% RNA, that naive CD8 libraries came. The clonotype was recovered from a human donor in good health. Some libraries in this study had Jurkat cell RNA spiked in. Sequencing was done on a sample of naive CD8+ T cells from blood, with Jurkat cell RNA spiked in. Subset in this sample: FACS-sorted CD8+CD4-CCR7+CD45RA+ naive T cells. The V gene is TRBV9, the J gene TRBJ2-6; 8 positions agree with TRBD2. DNA for the CDR3: TGTGCCAGCAGCGTCAGCAAAGCGGGAGCGGACTCTGGGGCCAACGTCCTGACTTTC. Residues: CASSVSKAGADSGANVLTF. Full variable domain (missing parts from reference TRBV9 and TRBJ2-6): DSGVTQTPKHLITATGQRVTLRCSPRSGDLSVYWYQQSLDQGLQFLIQYYNGEERAKGNILERFSAQQFPDLHSELNLSSLELGDSALYFCASSVSKAGADSGANVLTFGAGSRLTVL.